This T cell receptor beta chain was obtained from a study of T cells in Graves' hyperthyroidism and ophthalmopathy. Amplification of TCR beta CDR3 regions was performed using RNA transcripts as template. The primer set for the first-round RT-PCR of the TCR CDR3 was HTBI. MiXCR, run by TCRdb on the multiplex PCR reads, gives a single entry per CDR3 protein. The sample lists hundreds of thousands of distinct CDR3 sequences, 11% to 15% seen once, with more than 8.5% in the top ten. Absence of ophthalmopathy progression within 18 months defined stable Graves' hyperthyroidism. Diagnosis rested on symptoms, serum thyroxine and TRAb, thyroid ultrasound, and orbital computed tomography. This clonotype was recorded at least ten times. The sequenced material came from blood. The TCR sequence derives from a woman younger than 35 with Graves' hyperthyroidism.

CDR3 bases: TGTGCCTGGAGTCCTCGAGCGGGGCAACTATACGAGCAGTACTTC. Protein sequence: CAWSPRAGQLYEQYF. The V and J genes are TRBV30 and TRBJ2-7; 7 bases line up with TRBD2. Losses at the gene ends were 2 bases for V and 4 bases for J; bases not matched to a gene: 11. Germline V gene sequence: CDR1 GTSNPN, CDR2 SVGIG (reference sequence). CDR3 length: 15 residues.